This T cell receptor beta chain appears in the sequencing data of a study of CD8 T cells in Susac syndrome. There are a few counts of this clonotype. Losses at the gene ends were 4 bases for V and 3 bases for J; bases not matched to a gene: 4. Per the germline V gene, CDR1 is SGHDT and CDR2 is YYEEEE. The CDR3 is 13 residues long. Sequencing of TCR beta covered CD8+ and CD4+ T cells obtained from blood. Both CD4+ and CD8+ T cells were negatively isolated, and TEMRA cells underwent FACS enrichment. When the RNA was reverse transcribed, random hexamers were used with an input of about 0.5 to 1 ug. TCRdb analysed the immunoSEQ multiplex PCR reads with MiXCR anew, one entry per CDR3 protein. The sample comprises around 200,000 distinct CDR3 sequences, approximately 90% of which are singletons, and around 0.15% rests with the top ten.

The TCR comes from a human donor with multiple sclerosis. The rearrangement joins TRBV5-6 to TRBJ2-7, with 7 nucleotides matching TRBD1. Sequencing was performed on CD8+ T cells from PBMCs. In DNA form, the CDR3 reads TGTGCCAGCAGCCAAGGACAGGACTACGAGCAGTACTTC. Encoded protein: CASSQGQDYEQYF.